This T cell receptor beta chain was observed in a study of shared T cell receptors in the human thymus. Germline V gene lookup returns CDR1 SQVTM and CDR2 ANQGSEA. V dropped 6 bases and J dropped 7 bases, with 12 bases sitting between them. The CDR3 contains 12 residues. Libraries were prepared by immunoSEQ multiplex PCR; TCRdb keeps only in-frame clonotypes and omits some of them. The top ten clones hold roughly 0.02% of a sample with about 380,000 clones, approximately 95% of them seen once. The source material was thymocytes. The chain uses TRBV29-1 and TRBJ2-2, with D possibly matching TRBD1 (6 bases). This TCR came from a human donor. CDR3 sequence reads: CSVRDTSGELFF. The CDR3 region has the DNA TGCAGCGTCCGGGACACGAGCGGGGAGCTGTTTTTT.